This T cell receptor beta chain is from a study of siplizumab effects on memory and regulatory T cells. Findings of the study overall: Proliferating Tregs in siplizumab cultures were never verified as suppressive.

This CDR3 has 14 amino acids. Germline CDR1 reads SGHTA; CDR2 reads FQGNSA. Trimming took off 1 base at V and 3 bases at J, with 9 bases between the two ends. To note about this clone: What it recognizes is unknown.

Assay used: immunoSEQ multiplex PCR; TCRdb lists only in-frame clones, some missing. The sample records 100,000 or so clones, roughly 93% being singletons. What was sequenced was non-Treg CD4+ T cells sorted from blood. This TCR derives from a human donor in good health. This chain links TRBV7-2 with TRBJ1-2, with unresolved D. The CDR3 is CASSLEASYYGYTF. DNA for the CDR3: TGTGCCAGCAGCTTAGAGGCCAGCTACTATGGCTACACCTTC.